This T cell receptor (beta chain) was recorded in a study of T-cell memory formation after mild COVID-19. Study-wide points: Memory cells collected pre-infection included some clones that later responded, suggesting cross-reactive memory joined. Of the contracting clones, CD4+ ones lay mainly in CM and EM, and CD8+ ones in EMRA.

Each CDR3 protein is one row after TCRdb ran MiXCR on the 5' RACE reads. Of 150,000 to 200,000 distinct CDR3 sequences in the sample, approximately 16% were seen once. CDR1 is SNHLY and CDR2 is FYNNEI in the germline V gene. This CDR3 contains 16 residues. Between the trimmed V and J ends, which lost 3 bases and 1 base, there was a span of 15 bases. Worth noting for this clonotype: Its antigen is as yet unknown.

The sample was PBMCs or a T cell subset sorted from them (not recorded which). This sequence originates from an adult woman who had mild COVID-19 (a few samples of this study predate the infection). Cell type and time point are not known. The genes are TRBV2 and TRBJ1-1; perhaps TRBD1 as D (5 bases). The CDR3 region has the DNA TGTGCCAGCAGTGATCCCCGGGACGGAGGGAACACTGAAGCTTTCTTT. Translating gives CASSDPRDGGNTEAFF.